The 28 T cell receptor beta chains listed next were all sequenced from one sample in a study of T-cell memory formation after mild COVID-19 (dated by TCRdb to the early 2020s). The method behind the library was 5' RACE. The data were produced on an Illumina NovaSeq 6000. TCRdb trimmed the raw reads at Q25, called clones with MiXCR and kept productive beta chains. Each CDR3 protein gets just one entry, which takes the most common genes and DNA from the rows behind it. Across this sample there are 150,000 to 200,000 distinct CDR3 sequences, with about 15% seen only once. About 14% of the sample goes to the ten largest clones. The sequencing sample was made of PBMCs or a T cell subset sorted from them (not recorded which). These receptors were obtained from an adult woman who had mild COVID-19 (a few samples of this study predate the infection). The sample titles of this study are shuffled in the database, so cell type and time point are left out; the donor was told from shared clones.

The chain recombines TRBV3-1 with TRBJ2-4; D gene ambiguous. Trimming pared 0 bases from V and 10 bases from J, leaving 7 bases between. Per the germline V gene, CDR1 is LGHDT and CDR2 is YNNKEL (reference sequence). The CDR3 has 12 residues. The CDR3 DNA follows: TGTGCCAGCAGCCAAGAATGGAGAATTCAGTACTTC. Amino acid sequence: CASSQEWRIQYF. Full variable domain (missing parts from reference TRBV3-1 and TRBJ2-4): DTAVSQTPKYLVTQMGNDKSIKCEQNLGHDTMYWYKQDSKKFLKIMFSYNNKELIINETVPNRFSPKSPDKAHLNLHINSLELGDSAVYFCASSQEWRIQYFGAGTRLSVL.

About this clonotype: This may stem from a read error, because a much larger clone lies one nucleotide away. The chain has TRBV9 and TRBJ2-7, with TRBD1 matching 8 bases. Germline V gene lookup returns CDR1 SGDLS and CDR2 YYNGEE. The CDR3 has 13 residues. Trimming at V came to 3 bases and at J to 2 bases, leaving 1 base not matched to a gene. In nucleotides, the CDR3 is TGTGCCAGCAGCGCGACAGGGGCCTACGAGCAGTACTTC. Its protein product is CASSATGAYEQYF.

The gene calls are TRBV5-6 and TRBJ2-1, with 7 positions matching TRBD2. Germline CDR1 and CDR2: SGHDT and YYEEEE. Losses at the gene ends were 4 bases for V and 10 bases for J; bases not matched to a gene: 5. The CDR3 spans 12 residues. The CDR3 bases are TGTGCCAGCAGCATCGAGGGACTAGAGCAGTTCTTC. This sequence encodes CASSIEGLEQFF.

This clonotype occurred once. The CDR3 coding sequence is TGTGCCAGCAGGAAAGAGGGGGGGACAGGGTCGGCGGAAGCTTTCTTT. The encoded protein is CASRKEGGTGSAEAFF. The chain has TRBV7-8 and TRBJ1-1; TRBD1 matches 9 bases. There are 16 residues in the CDR3. J lost 8 bases, V lost 6 bases, and 16 bases had no gene match. Germline V gene sequence: CDR1 SGHVS, CDR2 FQNEAQ. The full variable domain, in which reference TRBV7-8 and TRBJ1-1 provide the parts outside the CDR3, is GAGVSQSPRYKVAKRGQDVALRCDPISGHVSLFWYQQALGQGPEFLTYFQNEAQLDKSGLPSDRFFAERPEGSVSTLKIQRTQQEDSAVYLCASRKEGGTGSAEAFFGQGTRLTVV.

This clonotype was observed a handful of times. The V gene is TRBV20-1, the J gene TRBJ2-1; 7 bases align to TRBD2. The CDR3 is 18 residues long. CDR1 and CDR2 (germline): DFQATT, SNEGSKA (reference sequence). V shed 4 bases, J shed 1 base, and the junction held 16 bases outside the gene matches. CDR3 in amino acids: CSAKGIGMAGVSYNEQFF. The CDR3 nucleotides read TGCAGTGCTAAGGGGATCGGGATGGCGGGAGTTTCCTACAATGAGCAGTTCTTC.

This chain connects TRBV12-3 or TRBV12-4 to TRBJ2-7; D gene ambiguous. The CDR3 spans 14 residues. The V end was cut by 6 bases, the J end by 0 bases, with 12 bases between. This CDR3 is CASSFRMGSYEQYF. DNA of the CDR3: TGTGCCAGCAGCTTTAGAATGGGCTCCTACGAGCAGTACTTC.

In this sample, this clonotype turned up a few times. The chain combines TRBV7-3 with TRBJ1-1; no reliable D call. In germline, CDR1 is SGHTA, CDR2 FQGTGA. V lost 0 bases to trimming and J lost 8 bases, with 10 bases between them. This CDR3 is 13 amino acids long. Here the CDR3 reads CASSLTGGREAFF. The CDR3 DNA is TGTGCCAGCAGCTTAACAGGCGGCAGGGAAGCTTTCTTT.

This clonotype was seen only a few times. J is TRBJ2-7 and V is TRBV12-3 or TRBV12-4, with 7 bases lining up with TRBD1. This CDR3 has 15 residues. The ends lost 1 base at V and 2 bases at J; junction bases unmatched: 5. The CDR3 nucleotides read TGTGCCAGCAGTTTAGGGGGACAGCTACCCTACGAGCAGTACTTC. Translating gives CASSLGGQLPYEQYF.

This clonotype was seen more than once but under ten times. This chain connects TRBV6-2 or TRBV6-3 to TRBJ2-7; tentatively, D is TRBD2 (6 bases). The CDR3 sequence is 12 residues long. Trimming took off 7 bases at V and 7 bases at J, with 14 bases between the two ends. CDR1 is MNHEY, CDR2 SVGEGT, per germline. The CDR3 is CASNSLASEQYF. The CDR3 nucleotides are TGTGCCAGCAACTCACTAGCCTCGGAGCAGTACTTC.

In DNA, the CDR3 is TGCGCCAGCAGCCAATACTCCGGGACAGGGGGCCTGAGCACTGAAGCTTTCTTT. This translates into CASSQYSGTGGLSTEAFF. This chain joins TRBV4-1 and TRBJ1-1; 12 nucleotides agree with TRBD1. The V gene's germline CDR1 is MGHRA and CDR2 YSYEKL. V shed 2 bases and J 4 bases; nucleotides not matched to a gene: 11. CDR3 length: 18 residues.

The chain carries TRBV11-2 and TRBJ2-7; TRBD2 matches at 15 bases. The CDR3 has 20 amino acids. Germline V gene lookup returns CDR1 SGHAT and CDR2 FQNNGV. V gave up 2 bases and J gave up 4 bases; unmatched junction bases: 15. The CDR3 DNA reads as TGTGCCAGCAGCTTAACGTCGGGACTAGCGGGAGGTTCAGGATTTTACGAGCAGTACTTC. It is translated as CASSLTSGLAGGSGFYEQYF.

Only a few counts were recorded for this clonotype. The rearrangement joins TRBV7-6 to TRBJ2-1; D unclear. The CDR3 has 16 residues. The germline V gene encodes CDR1 SGHVS and CDR2 FNYEAQ. Trimming removed 2 bases at V and 3 bases at J, with 14 bases between. The CDR3 coding sequence is TGTGCCAGCAGCTTACCATCCATGGGGTTCTACAATGAGCAGTTCTTC. This translates into CASSLPSMGFYNEQFF.

The rearrangement links TRBV20-1 to TRBJ2-1; 9 bases map to TRBD2. The CDR3 loop spans 13 amino acids. Per the germline V gene, CDR1 is DFQATT and CDR2 is SNEGSKA (reference sequence). V trimming: 1 base; J trimming: 15 bases; junction bases outside the gene matches: 10. The CDR3 coding sequence is TGCAGTGCTAGAGGGGCTAGCGGGGACGTGGGGTTCTTC. Translated: CSARGASGDVGFF.

The chain uses TRBV29-1 and TRBJ2-5, with TRBD2 identical over 15 bases. The CDR3 sequence is 16 residues long. V was clipped by 7 bases and J by 4 bases; unmatched bases: 10. Germline V CDR1 and CDR2: SQVTM, ANQGSEA. The CDR3 DNA reads as TGCAGCGCTGGGCCTCCGGGACTAGCGGGAGGAGAGACCCAGTACTTC. Its protein product is CSAGPPGLAGGETQYF. Based on the CDR3 plus reference TRBV29-1 and TRBJ2-5, the full variable domain is SAVISQKPSRDICQRGTSLTIQCQVDSQVTMMFWYRQQPGQSLTLIATANQGSEATYESGFVIDKFPISRPNLTFSTLTVSNMSPEDSSIYLCSAGPPGLAGGETQYFGPGTRLLVL.

The chain has TRBV4-1 and TRBJ2-3; D call uncertain. CDR3 length: 14 residues. Trimming pared 0 bases from V and 8 bases from J, leaving 12 bases between. Germline lookup yields CDR1 MGHRA and CDR2 YSYEKL. For the CDR3, the DNA is TGCGCCAGCAGCCAAGACAGCCTGGCTTTTACGCAGTATTTT. Encoded protein: CASSQDSLAFTQYF.

The rearrangement links TRBV5-1 to TRBJ1-6, with D possibly TRBD1 on 5 matching bases. In germline, CDR1 is SGHRS, CDR2 YFSETQ. CDR3 length equals 14 residues. Trimming cost V 4 bases and J 8 bases, with 13 bases left between them. The CDR3 nucleotides are TGCGCCAGCAGCCCGGACGTCAGGGATTCACCCCTCCACTTT. It yields the protein CASSPDVRDSPLHF.

The chain uses TRBV7-9 and TRBJ2-7; no clear D. CDR1 and CDR2 from the germline V gene are SEHNR and FQNEAQ (reference sequence). Trimming took 3 bases from V and 3 from J, leaving 6 bases between them. This CDR3 is built from 12 residues. The CDR3 DNA sequence: TGTGCCAGCAGCTTCTTTATCTACGAGCAGTACTTC. This gives the protein CASSFFIYEQYF.

This clonotype was counted between two and nine times. V usage is TRBV7-2 and J usage is TRBJ2-1; tentative D call: TRBD1 (5 bases). CDR3 length: 15 residues. V was shortened by 1 base and J by 5 bases, with 12 bases between the two germline ends. The V gene's germline CDR1 is SGHTA and CDR2 FQGNSA. For the CDR3, the DNA is TGTGCCAGCAGCTTAGGTTTAATGGGGCACAATGAGCAGTTCTTC. Translation: CASSLGLMGHNEQFF.

This clonotype has ten or more counts. This chain joins TRBV24-1 and TRBJ2-1, with TRBD2 identical over 12 bases. Germline CDR1 and CDR2: KGHDR and SFDVKD. This CDR3 comprises 14 residues. The V and J ends lost 5 bases and 12 bases, in that order; junction bases with no gene match: 7. The CDR3 nucleotides are TGTGCCACCAGTGCGACTAGCGGGAGAATGGGGCAGTTCTTC. It translates to CATSATSGRMGQFF.

The chain uses TRBV11-3 and TRBJ2-5; a weak D match, TRBD2 (5 bases). V was pared by 5 bases and J by 2 bases, with 9 bases between. This CDR3 has 13 amino acids. The germline gives CDR1 SGHNT, CDR2 YENEEA. In nucleotides, the CDR3 is TGTGCCAGCAGCATCGGACTTCAAGAGACCCAGTACTTC. Translation gives CASSIGLQETQYF.

The gene calls are TRBV12-3 or TRBV12-4 and TRBJ2-7; the match to TRBD1 covers 7 bases. V was clipped by 2 bases and J by 0 bases; unmatched bases: 13. The CDR3 sequence is 18 residues long. CDR3 sequence (DNA): TGTGCCAGCAGTTTAAGTCCCCTCGGTGGGACAGTCTCCTACGAGCAGTACTTC. It translates to CASSLSPLGGTVSYEQYF.

The V and J genes are TRBV29-1 and TRBJ2-1; D may be TRBD1 (5 bases). V lost 0 bases and J lost 3, with 6 bases in between. There are 13 residues in the CDR3. CDR1 and CDR2 (germline): SQVTM, ANQGSEA. The CDR3 nucleotides read TGCAGCGTTGAAGAGACAGTCTACAATGAGCAGTTCTTC. Amino acid sequence: CSVEETVYNEQFF.

This chain links TRBV11-3 with TRBJ1-3; no firm D call. The germline V gene encodes CDR1 SGHNT and CDR2 YENEEA. There are 12 residues in the CDR3. Trimming cost V 6 bases and J 7 bases, with 10 bases left between them. The CDR3 loop is CASRSKGNTIYF. The CDR3 coding sequence is TGTGCCAGCAGGTCGAAAGGCAACACCATATATTTT.

This clonotype was picked up a small number of times. The genes are TRBV5-4 and TRBJ1-1, with 8 bases identical to TRBD1. From germline, CDR1 is SGHNT and CDR2 YYREEE (reference sequence). J was trimmed by 3 bases and V by 4 bases; bases with no gene match: 2. The CDR3 contains 13 residues. The CDR3 DNA sequence: TGTGCCAGCAGCATGGACAGGGACACTGAAGCTTTCTTT. This codes for CASSMDRDTEAFF.

The V and J genes are TRBV7-2 and TRBJ2-1, with TRBD2 matching 15 bases. Germline V gene data show CDR1 as SGHTA and CDR2 as FQGNSA. CDR3 length: 18 residues. V trimming: 6 bases; J trimming: 6 bases; junction bases outside the gene matches: 12. CDR3 sequence (DNA): TGTGCCAGCAGTAAAACCGGGACTAGCGGGAGGATGCGCAATGAGCAGTTCTTC. The encoded protein is CASSKTGTSGRMRNEQFF.

The J gene is TRBJ2-7, the V gene TRBV6-1; the D gene is possibly TRBD1 (6 bases). Germline CDR1 is MNHNS and CDR2 is SASEGT. Trimming removed 5 bases at V and 0 bases at J, with 17 bases between. The CDR3 has 16 residues. CDR3 loop: CASSQDRSFLSYEQYV. CDR3 DNA: TGTGCCAGCAGTCAAGACAGGTCTTTCCTCTCCTACGAGCAGTACGTC.

The genes are TRBV11-2 and TRBJ2-1; the match to TRBD1 covers 9 bases. Germline V lookup: CDR1 SGHAT, CDR2 FQNNGV. CDR3 length: 17 residues. Losses at the gene ends were 5 bases for V and 1 base for J; bases not matched to a gene: 9. CDR3 protein: CASSTLTGGRSYNEQFF. The CDR3 DNA reads as TGTGCCAGCAGCACACTCACAGGGGGCAGGTCCTACAATGAGCAGTTCTTC.

This chain joins TRBV29-1 and TRBJ1-3; possible D gene TRBD1, 5 bases. Per germline, CDR1 SQVTM and CDR2 ANQGSEA. V dropped 7 bases and J dropped 3 bases, with 10 bases sitting between them. The CDR3 is made up of 12 amino acids. CDR3 residues: CSALGVGNTIYF. Here the CDR3 DNA reads TGCAGCGCCCTGGGGGTTGGAAACACCATATATTTT.